This T cell receptor beta chain appears in the sequencing data of a study of blood T cell repertoires in COVID-19. Study details: Samples of COVID-19 (acute and convalescent) were obtained from the United States, Italy and Spain. The analysed material was cDNA or gDNA that came from T cells, B-cell-depleted T cells, or PBMCs.

The data were produced by immunoSEQ multiplex PCR, yet TCRdb's version contains in-frame clones alone and is incomplete. The table lists more than 400,000 clones, 80% to 90% of them singletons. V was pared by 5 bases and J by 4 bases, with 12 bases of the junction left unmatched. The V gene's germline CDR1 is SNHLY and CDR2 FYNNEI. There are 16 residues in the CDR3. The chain employs TRBV2 and TRBJ2-3, with TRBD2 matching over 7 bases. The receptor was derived from a human donor in a cohort sampled during active COVID-19. The sequenced sample consisted of peripheral blood. The CDR3 sequence is CASSSIVGAGADTQYF. Here the CDR3 DNA reads TGTGCCAGCAGTTCCATTGTAGGTGCGGGAGCAGATACGCAGTATTTT. The variable domain in full, completed from reference TRBV2 and TRBJ2-3, reads EPEVTQTPSHQVTQMGQEVILRCVPISNHLYFYWYRQILGQKVEFLVSFYNNEISEKSEIFDDQFSVERPDGSNFTLKIRSTKLEDSAMYFCASSSIVGAGADTQYFGPGTRLTVL.